The 27 T cell receptor beta chains reported below all come from one sample, sequenced in a study of T cell responses to AZD1222 COVID-19 vaccine. Sequenced by immunoSEQ multiplex PCR; TCRdb stores in-frame clones only, minus some. The sample consists of roughly 180,000 clones, approximately 92% of them appearing once. The specimen comprised peripheral blood, sampled 28 days after the second dose of the MenACWY control vaccine. Receptor source: an adult who received the MenACWY meningococcal vaccine as a control.

The CDR3 sequence is CASSWAVSGGRSYEQYF. CDR3 coding DNA: TGTGCCAGCAGTTGGGCCGTTAGCGGGGGAAGATCCTACGAGCAGTACTTC. The chain links TRBV27 to TRBJ2-7; 9 bases map to TRBD2. Trimming at V came to 4 bases and at J to 1 base, leaving 11 bases not matched to a gene. Per the germline V gene, CDR1 is MNHEY and CDR2 is SMNVEV (reference sequence). The CDR3 sequence is 17 residues long.

This sequence joins TRBV5-1 and TRBJ1-1; D is possibly TRBD1 (5 bases). Germline lookup yields CDR1 SGHRS and CDR2 YFSETQ. Trimming cost V 5 bases and J 4 bases, with 15 bases left between them. The CDR3 spans 14 residues. CDR3 nucleotides: TGCGCCAGCAGTTCGGGGGAAGAGGTCACTGAAGCTTTCTTT. It specifies CASSSGEEVTEAFF.

The gene calls are TRBV30 and TRBJ1-2; no definite D call. The V end was cut by 2 bases, the J end by 7 bases, with 11 bases between. Germline lookup yields CDR1 GTSNPN and CDR2 SVGIG (reference sequence). This CDR3 is 12 amino acids long. The CDR3 DNA follows: TGTGCCTGGAGTTATCGGGATAGTGGCTACACCTTC. It is translated as CAWSYRDSGYTF.

The chain joins TRBV28 to TRBJ1-3; TRBD1 aligns across 9 bases. The CDR3 is 14 amino acids. Trimming took 6 bases from V and 4 from J; bases not matched to a gene: 4. The germline gives CDR1 MDHEN, CDR2 SYDVKM. CDR3 in amino acids: CASRGQGAGNTIYF. The CDR3 nucleotides are TGTGCCAGCAGGGGACAGGGCGCCGGAAACACCATATATTTT. The full variable domain, with the rest looked up from reference TRBV28 and TRBJ1-3, is DVKVTQSSRYLVKRTGEKVFLECVQDMDHENMFWYRQDPGLGLRLIYFSYDVKMKEKGDIPEGYSVSREKKERFSLILESASTNQTSMYLCASRGQGAGNTIYFGEGSWLTVV.

The chain is built from TRBV7-2 and TRBJ1-3; 7 bases fit TRBD1. The CDR3 loop spans 16 amino acids. V shed 2 bases, J shed 5 bases, and the junction held 9 bases outside the gene matches. Germline-derived CDR1 and CDR2 are SGHTA and FQGNSA. CDR3 in DNA: TGTGCCAGCAGCTTATATTGGGACAGTGCTAGAAACACCATATATTTT. As protein: CASSLYWDSARNTIYF.

The chain has TRBV7-2 and TRBJ1-5; no definite D call. Between the trimmed V and J ends, which lost 2 bases and 9 bases, there was a span of 8 bases. Germline V lookup: CDR1 SGHTA, CDR2 FQGNSA. This CDR3 comprises 12 residues. CDR3: CASSLPVGPQHF. The CDR3 DNA follows: TGTGCCAGCAGCTTACCTGTCGGGCCCCAGCATTTT.

CDR3 bases: TGCGCCAGCAGCAGAGGCGGCCTCCGGGGTGAAAAACTGTTTTTT. The encoded protein is CASSRGGLRGEKLFF. V usage is TRBV4-1 and J usage is TRBJ1-4; D call uncertain. The V end lost 5 bases, the J end lost 7 bases, and 17 bases lay between the germline ends. Germline CDR1 and CDR2: MGHRA and YSYEKL. The CDR3 is made up of 15 amino acids.

The V gene is TRBV18, the J gene TRBJ1-5; no clear D gene. This CDR3 has 12 amino acids. Trimming pared 3 bases from V and 4 bases from J, leaving 4 bases between. Per germline, CDR1 KGHSH and CDR2 LQKENI. The CDR3 DNA is TGTGCCAGCTCACCGTCGAATCAGCCCCAGCATTTT. Its protein is CASSPSNQPQHF.

The V call is TRBV7-9, the J call TRBJ2-1; 7 bases agree with TRBD2. The CDR3 runs to 16 residues. Unmatched junction bases numbered 5, after V lost 3 bases and J lost 0 bases. Per germline, CDR1 SEHNR and CDR2 FQNEAQ (reference sequence). The CDR3 reads CASSFSSGSSYNEQFF. The CDR3, as DNA: TGTGCCAGCAGCTTTTCTAGCGGAAGCTCCTACAATGAGCAGTTCTTC.

This clone has a single count. The chain couples TRBV28 to TRBJ1-3; 8 bases are a match to TRBD1. In germline, CDR1 is MDHEN, CDR2 SYDVKM. CDR3 length equals 14 residues. V dropped 5 bases and J dropped 6; count of bases not matched to a gene: 6. The CDR3, as DNA: TGTGCCAGCAGTCTCGACAGGGGTCCAAACACCATATATTTT. Protein product: CASSLDRGPNTIYF.

The chain is built from TRBV5-1 and TRBJ2-3; D unclear. V was pared by 4 bases and J by 1 base, with 16 bases between. Germline-derived CDR1 and CDR2 are SGHRS and YFSETQ. CDR3 length: 16 residues. The CDR3 sequence: CASSIPPVGRTDTQYF. The CDR3 DNA follows: TGCGCCAGCAGCATTCCCCCCGTCGGGCGCACAGATACGCAGTATTTT. The variable domain in full, with the rest retrieved from reference TRBV5-1 and TRBJ2-3, is KAGVTQTPRYLIKTRGQQVTLSCSPISGHRSVSWYQQTPGQGLQFLFEYFSETQRNKGNFPGRFSGRQFSNSRSEMNVSTLELGDSALYLCASSIPPVGRTDTQYFGPGTRLTVL.

A note on this clone: The sample has other DNA sequences that encode this CDR3 too. The rearrangement uses TRBV18 and TRBJ1-2, with TRBD1 matching 7 bases. The CDR3 has 14 amino acids. Germline V gene lookup returns CDR1 KGHSH and CDR2 LQKENI. Trimming at V came to 0 bases and at J to 4 bases, leaving 2 bases not matched to a gene. Written as DNA, the CDR3 is TGTGCCAGCTCACCACCGACAGGGTTCTATGGCTACACCTTC. It codes for CASSPPTGFYGYTF. Drawing the rest from reference TRBV18 and TRBJ1-2, the complete variable domain is NAGVMQNPRHLVRRRGQEARLRCSPMKGHSHVYWYRQLPEEGLKFMVYLQKENIIDESGMPKERFSAEFPKEGPSILRIQQVVRGDSAAYFCASSPPTGFYGYTFGSGTRLTVV.

The chain combines TRBV10-1 with TRBJ1-6, with D tentatively TRBD1 (6 bases). The V gene's germline CDR1 is WNHNN and CDR2 SYGVQD (reference sequence). V was trimmed by 0 bases and J by 10 bases, leaving 13 bases between them. The CDR3 covers 15 residues. CDR3 residues: CASSESIGGISPLHF. The CDR3 region has the DNA TGCGCCAGCAGTGAGTCTATAGGGGGTATATCACCCCTCCACTTT.

The chain is built from TRBV19 and TRBJ2-3; 7 nucleotides line up with TRBD2. V lost 6 bases and J lost 2; bases outside the gene matches: 11. This CDR3 has 16 amino acids. Per germline, CDR1 LNHDA and CDR2 SQIVND (reference sequence). The CDR3 nucleotides are TGTGCCAGTAGGGAGAGGGCGGGGGTCACCACAGATACGCAGTATTTT. This translates into CASRERAGVTTDTQYF. Based on the CDR3 plus reference TRBV19 and TRBJ2-3, the full variable domain is DGGITQSPKYLFRKEGQNVTLSCEQNLNHDAMYWYRQDPGQGLRLIYYSQIVNDFQKGDIAEGYSVSREKKESFPLTVTSAQKNPTAFYLCASRERAGVTTDTQYFGPGTRLTVL.

The V call is TRBV6-5, the J call TRBJ2-1; 14 nucleotides line up with TRBD2. The CDR3 totals 15 residues. In germline, CDR1 is MNHEY, CDR2 SVGAGI. V gave up 7 bases and J gave up 8 bases; unmatched junction bases: 7. CDR3 in amino acids: CASKKTSGGAHEQFF. In DNA, the CDR3 is TGTGCCAGCAAGAAGACTAGCGGGGGGGCCCATGAGCAGTTCTTC.

CDR3 bases: TGCGCCAATCGGCCTAGAACCGGCTCTGGAAACACCATATATTTT. Amino acids: CANRPRTGSGNTIYF. The chain employs TRBV4-1 and TRBJ1-3; D is unclear. The germline V gene encodes CDR1 MGHRA and CDR2 YSYEKL. V lost 10 bases to trimming and J lost 0 bases, with 16 bases between them. The CDR3 is 15 residues long.

This chain links TRBV6-6 with TRBJ1-5, with D maybe TRBD1 (5 bases). The CDR3 loop spans 16 amino acids. The germline CDR1 and CDR2 sequences are MNHNY and SVGAGI (reference sequence). The ends were cut back, 2 bases at V and 6 bases at J, with 17 bases in the middle. CDR3 DNA sequence: TGTGCCAGCAGTTACCGCAGGGACTCCCTCCGTCAGCCCCAGCATTTT. This gives the protein CASSYRRDSLRQPQHF.

The rearrangement links TRBV3-1 (or the pseudogene TRBV3-2) to TRBJ2-7, with D maybe TRBD2 (6 bases). Germline CDR1 reads LGHDT; CDR2 reads YNNKEL (reference sequence). The V end lost 4 bases, the J end lost 1 base, and 8 bases lay between the germline ends. This CDR3 is built from 13 residues. CDR3 sequence reads: CASSLRESYEQYF. Written as DNA, the CDR3 is TGTGCCAGCAGCCTCCGGGAGTCCTACGAGCAGTACTTC.

V usage is TRBV5-1 and J usage is TRBJ2-5, with 15 nucleotides matching TRBD2. In germline, CDR1 is SGHRS, CDR2 YFSETQ. This CDR3 contains 16 residues. V lost 4 bases, J lost 5 bases, and 6 bases stayed unmatched. CDR3 bases: TGCGCCAGCAGCCATGGACTAGCGGGGGGGCAGGAGACCCAGTACTTC. It translates to CASSHGLAGGQETQYF.

The rearrangement joins TRBV30 to TRBJ1-2, with 8 bases lining up with TRBD1. CDR3 size: 15 residues. Per germline, CDR1 GTSNPN and CDR2 SVGIG (reference sequence). With 4 bases clipped from V and 6 bases from J, the junction kept 13 bases outside the gene matches. CDR3 bases: TGTGCCTGGAAGGGGATAAAGGGACAGGAGAATGGCTACACCTTC. This codes for CAWKGIKGQENGYTF.

The V call is TRBV6-5, the J call TRBJ1-2, with D unresolved. This CDR3 region has 14 residues. V lost 6 bases to trimming and J lost 1 base, with 12 bases between them. The germline gives CDR1 MNHEY, CDR2 SVGAGI. CDR3 coding DNA: TGTGCCAGCAGCCGAACGCGGAGTAACTATGGCTACACCTTC. Protein product: CASSRTRSNYGYTF.

The rearrangement joins TRBV7-2 to TRBJ2-5; a possible D gene is TRBD1 (7 bases). CDR1 SGHTA and CDR2 FQGNSA come from the germline V gene. The CDR3 loop spans 14 amino acids. V was cut by 2 bases and J by 2 bases, with 9 bases left in between. The CDR3 DNA is TGTGCCAGCAGCTTACAGGGGGGACAAGAGACCCAGTACTTC. As protein: CASSLQGGQETQYF.

This clone has a handful of counts. The chain is built from TRBV2 and TRBJ2-1; 7 positions match TRBD2. This CDR3 region has 15 residues. Per germline, CDR1 SNHLY and CDR2 FYNNEI. With V trimmed by 4 bases and J by 9 bases, 12 bases remained unmatched. The CDR3 region has the DNA TGTGCCAGCAGTGGAAACCTCCCGGGAGGCGCTGAGCAGTTCTTC. It codes for CASSGNLPGGAEQFF.

The rearrangement uses TRBV2 and TRBJ2-7, with D uncertain. CDR1 is SNHLY, CDR2 FYNNEI, per germline. Deletions cut 0 bases from V and 2 bases from J, with 11 bases between. The CDR3 is 15 amino acids. The chain's CDR3 is CASSEALPLAYEQYF. The DNA of the CDR3 is TGTGCCAGCAGTGAAGCGCTTCCCCTAGCCTACGAGCAGTACTTC.

The chain carries TRBV5-1 and TRBJ2-1, with D tentatively TRBD2 (6 bases). The germline gives CDR1 SGHRS, CDR2 YFSETQ. The V and J ends lost 2 bases and 2 bases respectively, with 11 bases between them. This CDR3 spans 15 amino acids. CDR3: CASSFSGGTYNEQFF. Here the CDR3 DNA reads TGCGCCAGCAGCTTTTCCGGGGGAACCTACAATGAGCAGTTCTTC.

The genes are TRBV11-3 and TRBJ1-1, with a possible D match to TRBD1 (5 bases). V lost 1 base and J 4 bases, leaving 10 bases between the germline ends. The CDR3 has 14 residues. Germline lookup yields CDR1 SGHNT and CDR2 YENEEA. CDR3 DNA: TGTGCCAGCAGCTTAGGGGGGTACCGCACTGAAGCTTTCTTT. Its translation is CASSLGGYRTEAFF.

This rearrangement joins TRBV4-3 to TRBJ1-1; D unresolved. The germline CDR1 and CDR2 sequences are LGHNA and YSLEER. CDR3 length: 16 residues. Trimming cost V 0 bases and J 4 bases, with 15 bases left between them. The CDR3 here is CASSQDLIREGTEAFF. The CDR3 DNA is TGCGCCAGCAGCCAAGATCTGATCCGGGAGGGCACTGAAGCTTTCTTT.